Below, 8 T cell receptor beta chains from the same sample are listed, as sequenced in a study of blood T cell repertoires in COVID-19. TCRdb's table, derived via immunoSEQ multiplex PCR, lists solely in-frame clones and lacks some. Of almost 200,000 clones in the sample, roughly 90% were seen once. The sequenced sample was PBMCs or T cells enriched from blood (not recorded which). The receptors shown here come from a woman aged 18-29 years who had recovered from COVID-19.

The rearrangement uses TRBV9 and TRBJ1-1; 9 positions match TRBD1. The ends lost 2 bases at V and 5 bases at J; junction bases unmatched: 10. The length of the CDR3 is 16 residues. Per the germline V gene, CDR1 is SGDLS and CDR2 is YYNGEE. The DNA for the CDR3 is TGTGCCAGCAGCGTGGGACAGGGAAGGGTAGTGACTGAAGCTTTCTTT. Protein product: CASSVGQGRVVTEAFF. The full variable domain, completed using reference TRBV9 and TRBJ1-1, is DSGVTQTPKHLITATGQRVTLRCSPRSGDLSVYWYQQSLDQGLQFLIQYYNGEERAKGNILERFSAQQFPDLHSELNLSSLELGDSALYFCASSVGQGRVVTEAFFGQGTRLTVV.

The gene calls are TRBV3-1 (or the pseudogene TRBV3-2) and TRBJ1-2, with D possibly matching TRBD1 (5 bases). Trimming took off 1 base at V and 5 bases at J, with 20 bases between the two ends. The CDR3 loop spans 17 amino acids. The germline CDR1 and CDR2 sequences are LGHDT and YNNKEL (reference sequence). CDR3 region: CASSQGGGTRAGYGYTF. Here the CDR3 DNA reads TGTGCCAGCAGCCAAGGTGGAGGGACCCGTGCGGGGTATGGCTACACCTTC.

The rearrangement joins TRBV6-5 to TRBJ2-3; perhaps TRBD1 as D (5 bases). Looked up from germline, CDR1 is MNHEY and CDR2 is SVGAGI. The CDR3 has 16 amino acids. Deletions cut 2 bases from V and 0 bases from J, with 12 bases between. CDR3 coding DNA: TGTGCCAGCAGTTACCAGCAGGGCACTAGCACAGATACGCAGTATTTT. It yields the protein CASSYQQGTSTDTQYF.

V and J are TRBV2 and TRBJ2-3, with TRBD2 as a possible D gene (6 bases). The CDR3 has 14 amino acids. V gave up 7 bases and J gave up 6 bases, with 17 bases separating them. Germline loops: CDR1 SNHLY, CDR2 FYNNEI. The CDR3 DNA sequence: TGTGCCAGCATGCCCGGGACTGAAAAGGATACGCAGTATTTT. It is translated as CASMPGTEKDTQYF.

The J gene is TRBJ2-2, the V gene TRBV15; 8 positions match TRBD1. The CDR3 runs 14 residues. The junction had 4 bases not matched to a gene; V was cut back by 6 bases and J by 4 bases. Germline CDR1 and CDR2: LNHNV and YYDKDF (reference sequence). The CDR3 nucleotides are TGTGCCACCAGTTACGGACAGGGCACCGGGGAGCTGTTTTTT. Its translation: CATSYGQGTGELFF. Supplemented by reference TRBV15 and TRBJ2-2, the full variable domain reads DAMVIQNPRYQVTQFGKPVTLSCSQTLNHNVMYWYQQKSSQAPKLLFHYYDKDFNNEADTPDNFQSRRPNTSFCFLDIRSPGLGDTAMYLCATSYGQGTGELFFGEGSRLTVL.

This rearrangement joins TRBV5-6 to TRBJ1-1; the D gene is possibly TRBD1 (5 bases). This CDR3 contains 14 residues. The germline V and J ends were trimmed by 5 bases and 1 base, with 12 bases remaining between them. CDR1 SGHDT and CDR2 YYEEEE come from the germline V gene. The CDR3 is CASRSTVPNTEAFF. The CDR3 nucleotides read TGTGCCAGCAGGTCGACAGTCCCGAACACTGAAGCTTTCTTT.

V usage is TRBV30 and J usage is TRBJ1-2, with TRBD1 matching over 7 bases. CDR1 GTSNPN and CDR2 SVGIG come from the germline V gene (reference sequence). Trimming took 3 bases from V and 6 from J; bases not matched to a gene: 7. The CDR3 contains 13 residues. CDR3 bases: TGTGCCTGGAGCGGACAGGTGTTGAATGGCTACACCTTC. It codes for CAWSGQVLNGYTF.

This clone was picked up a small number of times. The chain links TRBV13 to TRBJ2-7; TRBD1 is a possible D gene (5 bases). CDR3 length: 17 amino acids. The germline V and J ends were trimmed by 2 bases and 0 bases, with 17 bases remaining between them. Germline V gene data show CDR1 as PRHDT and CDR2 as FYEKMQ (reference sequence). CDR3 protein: CASSLRQSIVSSYEQYF. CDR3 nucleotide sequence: TGTGCCAGCAGCTTAAGACAGTCAATAGTAAGCTCCTACGAGCAGTACTTC.